The 2 T cell receptor beta chains below come from one sample, sequenced in a study of blood T cell repertoires in COVID-19. Here immunoSEQ multiplex PCR was the method, and the copy in TCRdb shows in-frame clones only, minus some. The data hold roughly 260,000 clones, with roughly 82% observed a single time. Sequencing was performed on peripheral blood. Every receptor here comes from an older woman with acute or convalescent COVID-19.

The rearrangement joins TRBV6-2 or TRBV6-3 to TRBJ1-2; TRBD1 matches 7 bases. Germline V lookup: CDR1 MNHEY, CDR2 SVGEGT. The J segment lost 6 bases and the V segment lost 6 bases, leaving 13 bases of the junction unmatched. The CDR3 consists of 15 residues. CDR3 loop: CASSHQITGENGYTF. The CDR3 DNA reads TGTGCCAGCAGCCATCAAATAACAGGGGAGAATGGCTACACCTTC.

This chain links TRBV3-1 (or the pseudogene TRBV3-2) with TRBJ2-1; D uncertain. Germline values: CDR1 LGHDT, CDR2 YNNKEL (reference sequence). CDR3 size: 14 residues. V was cut by 4 bases and J by 5 bases, with 12 bases left in between. The chain's CDR3 is CASSLRVTNNEQFF. The CDR3 DNA follows: TGTGCCAGCAGCCTACGGGTCACCAACAATGAGCAGTTCTTC.